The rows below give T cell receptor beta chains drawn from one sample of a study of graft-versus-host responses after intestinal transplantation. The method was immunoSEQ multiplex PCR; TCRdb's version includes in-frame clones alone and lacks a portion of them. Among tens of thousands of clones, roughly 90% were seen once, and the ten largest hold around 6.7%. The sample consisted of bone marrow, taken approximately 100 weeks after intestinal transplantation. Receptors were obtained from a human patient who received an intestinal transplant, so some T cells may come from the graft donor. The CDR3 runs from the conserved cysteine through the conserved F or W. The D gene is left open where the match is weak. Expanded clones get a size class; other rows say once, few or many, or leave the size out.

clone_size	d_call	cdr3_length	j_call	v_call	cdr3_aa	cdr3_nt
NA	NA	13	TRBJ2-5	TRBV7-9	CASSRGYQETQYF	TGTGCCAGCAGCAGGGGCTACCAAGAGACCCAGTACTTC
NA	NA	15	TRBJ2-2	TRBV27	CASTPRDTNTGELFF	TGTGCCAGCACCCCCCGGGATACGAACACCGGGGAGCTGTTTTTT
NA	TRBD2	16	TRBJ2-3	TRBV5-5	CASSPGLAGGTDTQYF	TGTGCCAGCAGCCCAGGACTAGCCGGAGGGACAGATACGCAGTATTTT
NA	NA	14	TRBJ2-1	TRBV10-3	CAISVDGGHNEQFF	TGTGCCATCAGTGTAGATGGCGGGCACAATGAGCAGTTCTTC
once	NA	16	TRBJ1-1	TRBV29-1	CSVTQLGRRWNTEAFF	TGCAGCGTCACTCAATTGGGGAGGAGGTGGAACACTGAAGCTTTCTTT
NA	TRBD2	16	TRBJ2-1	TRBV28	CASSRSGLAGYNEQFF	TGTGCCAGCAGTAGAAGTGGACTAGCGGGATACAATGAGCAGTTCTTC
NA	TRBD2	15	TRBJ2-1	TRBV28	CASSPRLAGTGEQFF	TGTGCCAGCAGTCCCCGACTAGCGGGAACCGGTGAGCAGTTCTTC
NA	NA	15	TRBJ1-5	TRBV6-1	CASIWGASSNQPQHF	TGTGCCAGCATATGGGGGGCCAGTAGCAATCAGCCCCAGCATTTT
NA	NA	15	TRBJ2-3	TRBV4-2	CASSQGGIDTDTQYF	TGTGCCAGCAGCCAAGGAGGGATAGACACAGATACGCAGTATTTT
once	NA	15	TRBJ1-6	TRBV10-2	CASSVQPDPNSPLHF	TGCGCCAGCAGTGTCCAGCCCGATCCTAATTCACCCCTCCACTTT
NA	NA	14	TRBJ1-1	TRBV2	CASSEIAGDTEAFF	TGTGCCAGCAGTGAAATAGCAGGGGACACTGAAGCTTTCTTT
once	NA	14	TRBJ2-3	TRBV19	CASSVVGRTDAQYF	TGTGCCAGTAGTGTAGTTGGGCGAACAGATGCGCAGTATTTT
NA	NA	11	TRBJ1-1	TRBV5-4	CASEGRSEAFF	TGTGCCAGCGAAGGGCGGAGTGAAGCTTTCTTT
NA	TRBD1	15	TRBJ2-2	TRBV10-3	CAITPGTGNTGELFF	TGTGCCATCACCCCAGGGACAGGGAACACCGGGGAGCTGTTTTTT
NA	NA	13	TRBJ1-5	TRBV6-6	CASSPPLGQPQHF	TGTGCCAGCAGCCCCCCGCTAGGTCAGCCCCAGCATTTT
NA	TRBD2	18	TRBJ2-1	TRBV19	CASRVLTTASGAPGEQFF	TGTGCCAGTAGAGTATTGACTACGGCTAGCGGGGCCCCGGGGGAGCAGTTCTTC
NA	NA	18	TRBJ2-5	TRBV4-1	CASSQGGQGPGSQETQYF	TGCGCCAGCAGCCAAGGGGGACAAGGCCCAGGGAGCCAAGAGACCCAGTACTTC
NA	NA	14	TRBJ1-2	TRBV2	CASSASRAVYGYTF	TGTGCCAGCAGCGCCTCCAGGGCCGTCTATGGCTACACCTTC
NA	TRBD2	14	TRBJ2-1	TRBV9	CASRGTSGSNEQFF	TGTGCCAGCAGAGGGACTAGCGGGAGTAATGAGCAGTTCTTC
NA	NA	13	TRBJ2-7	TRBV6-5	CASSYSGPYEQYF	TGTGCCAGCAGTTACTCTGGGCCCTACGAGCAGTACTTC
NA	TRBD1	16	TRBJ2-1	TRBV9	CASSVVGQGPYNEQFF	TGTGCCAGCAGCGTAGTGGGACAGGGGCCCTACAATGAGCAGTTCTTC
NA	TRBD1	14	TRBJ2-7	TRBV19	CASSDRAFPYEQYF	TGTGCCAGTAGTGACAGGGCCTTTCCCTACGAGCAGTACTTC
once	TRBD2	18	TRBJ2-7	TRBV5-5	CASSRYPGGTEIGHEQYF	TGTGCCAGCAGCCGCTATCCGGGGGGGACGGAGATAGGCCACGAGCAGTACTTC
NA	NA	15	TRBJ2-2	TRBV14	CASSLLLPFTGELFF	TGTGCCAGCAGCCTCCTATTACCTTTCACCGGGGAGCTGTTTTTT
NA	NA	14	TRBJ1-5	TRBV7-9	CASSGPGRNQPQHF	TGTGCCAGCAGCGGACCCGGGAGGAATCAGCCCCAGCATTTT
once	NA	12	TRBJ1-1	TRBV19	CASETGNTEAFF	TGTGCCAGTGAGACAGGGAACACTGAAGCTTTCTTT
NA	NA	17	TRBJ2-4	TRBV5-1	CASSLDRWPRAKNIQYF	TGCGCCAGCAGCTTAGACCGGTGGCCGCGAGCCAAAAACATTCAGTACTTC
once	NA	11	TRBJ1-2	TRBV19	CASSPNYGYTF	TGTGCCAGTAGCCCTAACTATGGCTACACCTTC
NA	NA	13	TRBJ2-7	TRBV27	CASSLLGAYEQYF	TGTGCCAGCAGTTTGTTAGGGGCTTACGAGCAGTACTTC
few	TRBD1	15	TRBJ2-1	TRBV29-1	CSVAPDRGDHNEQFF	TGCAGCGTTGCCCCGGACAGGGGGGACCACAATGAGCAGTTCTTC
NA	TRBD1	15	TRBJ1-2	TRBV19	CASSTLEGGAGGYTF	TGTGCCAGTAGTACCCTGGAAGGGGGCGCGGGTGGCTACACCTTC
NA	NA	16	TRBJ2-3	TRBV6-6	CARHIPPGQSTDTQYF	TGTGCCAGACACATCCCTCCGGGTCAGAGCACAGATACGCAGTATTTT
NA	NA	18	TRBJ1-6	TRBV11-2	CASSLRASMSSYNSPLHF	TGTGCCAGCAGCTTAAGGGCCAGTATGAGCTCCTATAATTCACCCCTCCACTTT
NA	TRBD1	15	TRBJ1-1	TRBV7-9	CASSSGQGIPTEAFF	TGTGCCAGCAGCTCGGGACAGGGAATCCCCACTGAAGCTTTCTTT
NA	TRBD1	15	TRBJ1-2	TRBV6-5	CASSATGGADYGYTF	TGTGCCAGCAGTGCCACAGGGGGCGCGGACTATGGCTACACCTTC
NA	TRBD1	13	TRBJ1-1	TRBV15	CATRGGTGWIAFF	TGTGCCACCAGGGGAGGGACAGGGTGGATAGCTTTCTTT
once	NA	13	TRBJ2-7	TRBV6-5	CASWRTASYEQYF	TGTGCCAGCTGGAGGACCGCTTCCTACGAGCAGTACTTC
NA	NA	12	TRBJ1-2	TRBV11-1	CASSSQGAGYTF	TGTGCCAGCAGCTCACAGGGTGCGGGCTACACCTTC
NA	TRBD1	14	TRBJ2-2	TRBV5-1	CASSWDSSPGELFF	TGCGCCAGCAGCTGGGACAGTAGTCCCGGGGAGCTGTTTTTT
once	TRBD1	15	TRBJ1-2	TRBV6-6	CASSYTGAGGYGYTF	TGTGCCAGCAGTTACACAGGTGCAGGGGGGTATGGCTACACCTTC
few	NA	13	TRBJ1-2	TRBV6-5	CASSYRDNYGYTF	TGTGCCAGCAGTTACCGGGATAACTATGGCTACACCTTC
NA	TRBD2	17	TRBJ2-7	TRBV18	CASSPPSLAGDSYEQYF	TGTGCCAGCTCACCACCATCACTAGCGGGAGACTCGTACGAGCAGTACTTC
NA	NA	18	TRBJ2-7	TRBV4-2	CASSQDLGKGQNSYEQYF	TGTGCCAGCAGCCAAGATTTGGGGAAGGGACAAAACTCCTACGAGCAGTACTTC
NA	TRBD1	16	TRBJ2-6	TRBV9	CASTDRGSSGANVLTF	TGTGCCAGCACGGACAGGGGCAGCTCTGGGGCCAACGTCCTGACTTTC
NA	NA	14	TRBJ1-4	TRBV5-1	CASSSRDISEKLFF	TGCGCCAGCAGCTCACGGGACATAAGTGAAAAACTGTTTTTT
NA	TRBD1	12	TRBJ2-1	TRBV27	CASSRQGNEQFF	TGTGCCAGCAGCAGACAGGGCAATGAGCAGTTCTTC
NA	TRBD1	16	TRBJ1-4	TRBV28	CASSYSSGTANEKLFF	TGTGCCAGCAGTTACAGTTCCGGGACAGCTAATGAAAAACTGTTTTTT
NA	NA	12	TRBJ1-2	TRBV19	CASSILATGYTF	TGTGCCAGTAGTATTCTGGCTACCGGCTACACCTTC
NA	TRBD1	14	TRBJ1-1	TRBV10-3	CAISGGQMNTEAFF	TGTGCCATCAGTGGGGGACAGATGAACACTGAAGCTTTCTTT
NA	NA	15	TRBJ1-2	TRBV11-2	CASSLVPDRSPQDTF	TGTGCCAGCAGCTTAGTCCCCGACAGGTCCCCCCAGGACACCTTC
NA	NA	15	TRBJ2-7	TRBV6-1	CASRPQAGGRYEQYF	TGTGCCAGCAGGCCTCAGGCCGGGGGACGCTACGAGCAGTACTTC